These 26 T cell receptor beta chains were sequenced from one sample in a study of cytomegalovirus exposure and HLA in healthy donors. Primers for the PCR totalled 60 Vbeta and 13 Jbeta. Profiling relied on immunoSEQ multiplex PCR, and the TCRdb table lists in-frame clones only, not all of them. The sample has about 200,000 clones, 65% to 85% seen once. Sequenced material: PBMCs. Receptors originate from a man aged 50 to 59 in good health and CMV-seronegative.

The rearrangement links TRBV27 to TRBJ2-5, with a possible D match to TRBD1 (6 bases). The tail of the sequence fits TRBJ2-7 better, so the J call may be wrong. Germline V CDR1 and CDR2: MNHEY, SMNVEV (reference sequence). The CDR3 is 14 residues long. The CDR3 region has the DNA TGTGCCAGCAGTTTATCCGACAGGCCGAGCGAGCAGTACTTC. Residues: CASSLSDRPSEQYF.

The chain is built from TRBV10-3 and TRBJ1-5; a possible D gene is TRBD1 (5 bases). Looked up from germline, CDR1 is ENHRY and CDR2 is SYGVKD. The CDR3 sequence is 16 residues long. With 1 base removed from V and 1 base from J, the gap between germline ends came to 11 bases. The DNA for the CDR3 is TGTGCCATCAGTGAGTTGGGGGGACTCAGCAATCAGCCCCAGCATTTT. Translating gives CAISELGGLSNQPQHF.

The CDR3 here is CASSSTGWSPDTQYF. The CDR3 DNA reads as TGTGCCAGCAGCTCTACGGGATGGAGCCCAGATACGCAGTATTTT. The rearrangement links TRBV11-3 to TRBJ2-3; TRBD2 is a possible D gene (5 bases). The CDR3 sequence is 15 residues long. Germline CDR1 reads SGHNT; CDR2 reads YENEEA. Trimming left V 4 bases short and J 4 bases short, with 15 bases between.

The chain is built from TRBV25-1 and TRBJ2-4; 11 nucleotides line up with TRBD2. The germline gives CDR1 MGHDK, CDR2 SYGVNS. This CDR3 comprises 14 residues. Trimming removed 7 bases from V and 3 bases from J; junction bases left unmatched: 2. The CDR3 region is CASKGTSGKNIQYF. CDR3 DNA: TGTGCCAGCAAAGGGACTAGCGGCAAAAACATTCAGTACTTC. The full variable domain, rest sourced from reference TRBV25-1 and TRBJ2-4, is EADIYQTPRYLVIGTGKKITLECSQTMGHDKMYWYQQDPGMELHLIHYSYGVNSTEKGDLSSESTVSRIRTEHFPLTLESARPSHTSQYLCASKGTSGKNIQYFGAGTRLSVL.

The rearrangement links TRBV2 to TRBJ2-1, with TRBD1 as a possible D gene (6 bases). With 4 bases removed from V and 7 bases from J, the gap between germline ends came to 8 bases. Looked up from germline, CDR1 is SNHLY and CDR2 is FYNNEI. This CDR3 comprises 12 residues. CDR3 amino acids: CASSAQGNEQFF. CDR3 sequence (DNA): TGTGCCAGCAGTGCCCAGGGGAATGAGCAGTTCTTC.

The chain has TRBV5-6 and TRBJ2-7; 8 bases are shared with TRBD2. The V gene's germline CDR1 is SGHDT and CDR2 YYEEEE. J gave up 4 bases and V 4 bases, and 13 bases lay outside the gene matches. The CDR3 runs 16 residues. This CDR3 is CASSESGSSPRYEQYF. CDR3 bases: TGTGCCAGCAGCGAGAGCGGGAGTAGCCCAAGATACGAGCAGTACTTC.

This chain connects TRBV5-1 to TRBJ2-3; the D gene is possibly TRBD1 (5 bases). Germline CDR1 SGHRS, CDR2 YFSETQ. The CDR3 has 14 amino acids. Deletions cut 0 bases from V and 2 bases from J, with 7 bases between. The CDR3 sequence: CASSLGQITDTQYF. As DNA, the CDR3 is TGCGCCAGCAGCTTGGGACAGATCACAGATACGCAGTATTTT.

The chain uses TRBV9 and TRBJ2-1; D is undetermined. There are 15 residues in the CDR3. Trimming removed 1 base at V and 7 bases at J, with 15 bases between. Germline assignment: CDR1 SGDLS and CDR2 YYNGEE. CDR3 region: CASSVTSGLLNEQFF. As DNA, the CDR3 is TGTGCCAGCAGCGTAACTTCCGGTCTACTTAATGAGCAGTTCTTC.

The rearrangement links TRBV5-8 to TRBJ2-6; a weak D match, TRBD1 (6 bases). The V end lost 5 bases, the J end lost 1 base, and 10 bases lay between the germline ends. The CDR3 has 15 amino acids. Germline V lookup: CDR1 SGHTS, CDR2 YDEGEE. CDR3 sequence (DNA): TGTGCCAGCAGGCCTACAGGGTCTGGGGCCAACGTCCTGACTTTC. This translates into CASRPTGSGANVLTF.

The V gene is TRBV15, the J gene TRBJ2-3; D is ambiguous. CDR3 length equals 17 residues. The germline V and J ends were trimmed by 0 bases and 1 base, with 14 bases remaining between them. CDR1 and CDR2 (germline): LNHNV, YYDKDF (reference sequence). CDR3 protein: CATSRDTRKRGTDTQYF. Written as DNA, the CDR3 is TGTGCCACCAGCAGAGATACGCGGAAGCGCGGCACAGATACGCAGTATTTT.

The rearrangement links TRBV29-1 to TRBJ1-3; D remains ambiguous. CDR1 is SQVTM, CDR2 ANQGSEA, per germline. This CDR3 region has 13 residues. The germline V and J ends were trimmed by 7 bases and 0 bases, with 10 bases remaining between them. CDR3 bases: TGCAGCGCCTCTTCTCTCTCTGGAAACACCATATATTTT. Its translation: CSASSLSGNTIYF.

The chain employs TRBV7-2 and TRBJ2-6; the D gene is possibly TRBD1 (6 bases). The CDR3 contains 14 residues. The V end was cut by 6 bases, the J end by 4 bases, with 10 bases between. Germline CDR1 reads SGHTA; CDR2 reads FQGNSA. The CDR3 nucleotides read TGTGCCAGCAGAAGGACAGTCGGGGCCAACGTCCTGACTTTC. The encoded protein is CASRRTVGANVLTF.

The rearrangement joins TRBV19 to TRBJ2-7, with TRBD2 matching over 12 bases. Germline trimming cut 3 bases from V and 5 bases from J; bases unmatched to any gene: 8. The V gene's germline CDR1 is LNHDA and CDR2 SQIVND (reference sequence). This CDR3 region has 16 residues. CDR3 residues: CASSMRTRTSGNEQYF. In DNA form, the CDR3 reads TGTGCCAGTAGTATGAGAACCCGGACTAGCGGGAACGAGCAGTACTTC.

The rearrangement uses TRBV7-9 and TRBJ2-5; D possibly corresponds to TRBD2 (5 bases). TRBJ2-7 explains the end of the DNA better; the J call may be wrong. CDR1 and CDR2 from the germline V gene are SEHNR and FQNEAQ (reference sequence). The CDR3 consists of 12 residues. The CDR3 DNA follows: TGTGCCAGCAGCTCCGGGATTTACGAGCAGTACTTC. Amino acid sequence: CASSSGIYEQYF.

The genes are TRBV27 and TRBJ1-1; D gene uncertain. Germline V gives CDR1 MNHEY, CDR2 SMNVEV (reference sequence). V lost 5 bases and J 10 bases, leaving 17 bases between the germline ends. The CDR3 is 13 amino acids. This chain's CDR3 is CASSPSGRRGAFF. The CDR3 DNA reads TGTGCCAGCAGTCCCTCGGGGAGGAGAGGAGCTTTCTTT.

A few counts support this clone. V usage is TRBV9 and J usage is TRBJ2-1; D unresolved. The germline V gene has CDR1 SGDLS and CDR2 YYNGEE. Between the trimmed V and J ends, which lost 1 base and 0 bases, there was a span of 8 bases. This CDR3 is built from 15 residues. The CDR3 DNA follows: TGTGCCAGCAGCGTACGGCCTAGCTCCTACAATGAGCAGTTCTTC. Translation: CASSVRPSSYNEQFF.

The CDR3 DNA sequence: TGTGCCAGCAAGTTCAGGGATAGCAATCAGCCCCAGCATTTT. This codes for CASKFRDSNQPQHF. V and J are TRBV27 and TRBJ1-5; TRBD1 might be the D (5 bases). Trimming pared 7 bases from V and 0 bases from J, leaving 10 bases between. This CDR3 has 14 amino acids. Germline V gene data show CDR1 as MNHEY and CDR2 as SMNVEV (reference sequence).

V gene TRBV27 combines with J gene TRBJ2-7; D is perhaps TRBD2 (5 bases). Germline CDR1 MNHEY, CDR2 SMNVEV (reference sequence). There are 16 residues in the CDR3. With 3 bases removed from V and 4 bases from J, the gap between germline ends came to 19 bases. This CDR3 reads CASSLKRSYFGYEQYF. The CDR3 DNA follows: TGTGCCAGCAGTTTGAAGCGGTCTTACTTCGGGTACGAGCAGTACTTC.

This chain joins TRBV2 and TRBJ2-5; 7 bases line up with TRBD2. The ends lost 5 bases at V and 2 bases at J; junction bases unmatched: 8. There are 15 residues in the CDR3. Germline V gives CDR1 SNHLY, CDR2 FYNNEI. CDR3 nucleotides: TGTGCCAGCAGTCTCAACGGACTAGGTCAAGAGACCCAGTACTTC. Its translation: CASSLNGLGQETQYF. Filled out from reference TRBV2 and TRBJ2-5, the complete variable domain reads EPEVTQTPSHQVTQMGQEVILRCVPISNHLYFYWYRQILGQKVEFLVSFYNNEISEKSEIFDDQFSVERPDGSNFTLKIRSTKLEDSAMYFCASSLNGLGQETQYFGPGTRLLVL.

CDR3: CASSLGTGPQETQYF. DNA for the CDR3: TGCGCCAGCAGCTTGGGGACAGGCCCGCAAGAGACCCAGTACTTC. V and J are TRBV5-1 and TRBJ2-5, with 7 bases that match TRBD1. Germline CDR1 is SGHRS and CDR2 is YFSETQ. The length of the CDR3 is 15 residues. V dropped 0 bases and J dropped 2; count of bases not matched to a gene: 4. The whole variable domain, remainder taken from reference TRBV5-1 and TRBJ2-5, is KAGVTQTPRYLIKTRGQQVTLSCSPISGHRSVSWYQQTPGQGLQFLFEYFSETQRNKGNFPGRFSGRQFSNSRSEMNVSTLELGDSALYLCASSLGTGPQETQYFGPGTRLLVL.

To note about this clone: The junction and the germline gene differ at one end; a read error may be behind it. The chain recombines TRBV4-2 with TRBJ2-5, with 11 bases matching TRBD2. The CDR3 is 15 amino acids. In germline, CDR1 is LGHNA, CDR2 YNFKEQ. The CDR3 DNA reads TGTGCCAGTAGCCCGATAGCGGGAGGGAAGGAGACCCAGTACTTC. Its protein product is CASSPIAGGKETQYF.

The chain joins TRBV7-9 to TRBJ2-7; D may be TRBD2 (6 bases). CDR1 and CDR2 from the germline V gene are SEHNR and FQNEAQ (reference sequence). CDR3 length: 15 amino acids. V lost 6 bases and J 6 bases, leaving 21 bases between the germline ends. CDR3 bases: TGTGCCAGCAGATTCGACAGTCGGGTGGGGGGCGAGCAGTACTTC. Protein sequence: CASRFDSRVGGEQYF.

As to this clone: At one end the junction does not follow the germline gene, possibly because of a read error. The rearrangement joins TRBV7-9 to TRBJ1-1; 8 bases are a match to TRBD1. Germline V gene data show CDR1 as SEHNR and CDR2 as FQNEAQ (reference sequence). CDR3 size: 12 residues. CDR3 sequence reads: CSSSFGTGEAFF. The CDR3, as DNA: TGTTCCAGCAGCTTCGGGACAGGTGAAGCTTTCTTT.

This sequence joins TRBV29-1 and TRBJ1-4; maybe TRBD1 (5 bases). CDR1 and CDR2 (germline): SQVTM, ANQGSEA. The V end was cut by 0 bases, the J end by 11 bases, with 19 bases between. The CDR3 contains 15 residues. The CDR3 reads CSVEDGGTGLSKLFF. CDR3 coding DNA: TGCAGCGTTGAAGACGGGGGGACGGGTTTGAGTAAACTGTTTTTT.

The chain uses TRBV28 and TRBJ2-5; 7 bases are a match to TRBD1. V lost 9 bases to trimming and J lost 6 bases; unmatched junction nucleotides: 7. Germline CDR1 and CDR2: MDHEN and SYDVKM. The length of the CDR3 is 12 residues. The CDR3 coding sequence is TGTGCCAGTACGACAGGGTTTCAGACCCAGTACTTC. Translation: CASTTGFQTQYF.

This chain joins TRBV7-9 and TRBJ1-5, with 10 bases lining up with TRBD1. This CDR3 is 16 amino acids long. Trimming at V came to 3 bases and at J to 3 bases, leaving 5 bases not matched to a gene. Germline CDR1 and CDR2: SEHNR and FQNEAQ (reference sequence). CDR3 loop: CASSLTGGVINQPQHF. The CDR3 DNA reads as TGTGCCAGCAGCTTGACAGGGGGCGTAATCAATCAGCCCCAGCATTTT.